This T cell receptor beta chain was recovered during a study of shared clonotypes between healthy human individuals. In germline, CDR1 is SGHNT, CDR2 YYREEE (reference sequence). Trimming took off 4 bases at V and 7 bases at J, with 8 bases between the two ends. CDR3 length: 11 amino acids. Sequencing was performed with immunoSEQ multiplex PCR; in TCRdb, only in-frame clones are kept and a portion is missing. The sample has around 700,000 clones; around 67% are singletons. Study conclusions and caveats: At large depth, rarefaction still showed sorted-subset sequencing to be incomplete.

A few counts support this clone. Its matching antigen is unknown. The V and J genes are TRBV5-4 and TRBJ1-2, with TRBD1 as a possible D gene (5 bases). This clonotype was obtained from a woman aged 25-40 years in good health. Input material: memory CD4+ T cells sorted from blood. Subset noted: CD45RA-negative fraction. The CDR3 is CASSGAGGYTF. DNA for the CDR3: TGTGCCAGCAGCGGGGCGGGTGGCTACACCTTC.